The rows below give T cell receptor beta chains drawn from one sample of a study of blood T cell repertoires in COVID-19. Sequencing was performed with immunoSEQ multiplex PCR; in TCRdb, only in-frame clones are kept and a portion is missing. Found here are about 140,000 clones, around 80% of them singletons; the top ten hold approximately 3.6%. Source material: peripheral blood. These receptors came from a man aged 60 to 69 with acute or convalescent COVID-19. Both conserved end residues are part of each CDR3. D genes are given only for firm matches. Clone size is shown for a subset of rows, as once, few, many or a class of expanded clone.

clone_size | d_call | j_call | v_call | cdr3_nt | cdr3_aa
NA | NA | TRBJ1-1 | TRBV5-1 | TGCGCCAGCAGCTTGGCCGGGGACACTGAAGCTTTCTTT | CASSLAGDTEAFF
NA | NA | TRBJ1-3 | TRBV9 | TGTGCCAGCAGCCCCCCAGGGCTCTCTGGAAACACCATATATTTT | CASSPPGLSGNTIYF
NA | NA | TRBJ1-2 | TRBV5-1 | TGCGCCAGCAGCTTGGGACAGAGCTATGGCTACACCTTC | CASSLGQSYGYTF
NA | NA | TRBJ2-3 | TRBV5-1 | TGCGCCAGCAGCTTTACAGGGAGTCCCACAGATACGCAGTATTTT | CASSFTGSPTDTQYF
NA | TRBD1 | TRBJ1-2 | TRBV6-5 | TGTGCCAGCAGCTGGGGACAGGGGGCAGGTGGCTACACCTTC | CASSWGQGAGGYTF
NA | TRBD1 | TRBJ2-3 | TRBV7-2 | TGTGCCAGCAGCTTCGGACAGGGGCCAGATACGCAGTATTTT | CASSFGQGPDTQYF
NA | TRBD1 | TRBJ1-2 | TRBV28 | TGTGCCAGCACCGATCCCCCGACAGGGGCTTACACCTTC | CASTDPPTGAYTF
NA | NA | TRBJ1-1 | TRBV6-2/TRBV6-3 | TGTGCCAGCAGTTGGCCGGGACAGAACACTGAAGCTTTCTTT | CASSWPGQNTEAFF
NA | TRBD2 | TRBJ2-7 | TRBV6-1 | TGTGCCAGCAGTGAAATAATCCCTAGCGGGAGGGGTGAGCAGTACTTC | CASSEIIPSGRGEQYF
many | NA | TRBJ2-7 | TRBV9 | TGTGCCAGCAGCGTAGCGAGGGAGCCATCCTACGAGCAGTACTTC | CASSVAREPSYEQYF
NA | NA | TRBJ1-2 | TRBV2 | TGTGCCAGCGACTTGTCAGGGGATGGCTACACCTTC | CASDLSGDGYTF
NA | NA | TRBJ2-7 | TRBV28 | TGTGCCAGCAGTTCTGAGGTTCGGTTTCCCTACGAGCAGTACTTC | CASSSEVRFPYEQYF
NA | TRBD2 | TRBJ2-1 | TRBV5-6 | TGTGCCAGCAACCCATCCCGGACTAGCGGGATCAATGAGCAGTTCTTC | CASNPSRTSGINEQFF
once | TRBD2 | TRBJ2-2 | TRBV14 | TGTGCCAGCAGCCAAGACGTCACTAGCGGGATTGGCGGTGGGGAGCTGTTTTTT | CASSQDVTSGIGGGELFF
NA | NA | TRBJ1-2 | TRBV3-1/TRBV3-2 | TGTGCCAGCAGCCAAGATTTGAGGTTCGGTGGCTACACCTTC | CASSQDLRFGGYTF
once | TRBD1 | TRBJ2-2 | TRBV7-6 | TGTGCCAGCAGCTTAGCCCCCCCGACAGGGGCGCCCACCGGGGAGCTGTTTTTT | CASSLAPPTGAPTGELFF
NA | NA | TRBJ1-4 | TRBV28 | TGTGCCAGCACAGGTGGTGCAACTAATGAAAAACTGTTTTTT | CASTGGATNEKLFF
once | NA | TRBJ1-2 | TRBV29-1 | TGCAGCGTTGATTTACCCGGGAACTATGGCTACACCTTC | CSVDLPGNYGYTF
NA | NA | TRBJ2-2 | TRBV11-2 | TGTGCCAGCAGCTTTCCAACGGCGGACCCTAGCAACACCGGGGAGCTGTTTTTT | CASSFPTADPSNTGELFF
NA | NA | TRBJ1-5 | TRBV2 | TGTGCCAGCAGCTGGAGAGGTCAGCCCCAGCATTTT | CASSWRGQPQHF
many | NA | TRBJ1-2 | TRBV2 | TGTGCCAGCAGTGAATGGAGGGAAAACTATGGCTACACCTTC | CASSEWRENYGYTF
NA | TRBD1 | TRBJ1-2 | TRBV11-3 | TGTGCCAGCAGCTCAAACCCGGGACAGGGGCCCTATGGCTACACCTTC | CASSSNPGQGPYGYTF
NA | NA | TRBJ1-5 | TRBV29-1 | TGCAGCGTTGGAGAAGGGGAGCCCCAGCATTTT | CSVGEGEPQHF
NA | NA | TRBJ1-2 | TRBV5-1 | TGCGCCAGCAGCCCAGGGGTAGGGTACGATGGCTACACCTTC | CASSPGVGYDGYTF
few | NA | TRBJ1-5 | TRBV15 | TGTGCCACCAGCAGAGTATTCGACAGGACACCCTGTTTT | CATSRVFDRTPCF
NA | TRBD2 | TRBJ2-1 | TRBV27 | TGTGCCAGTAGTTCGGGACTACCAGGAAGGGAGCAGTTCTTC | CASSSGLPGREQFF
NA | TRBD2 | TRBJ2-1 | TRBV5-1 | TGCGCCAGCAGCTCCCCGGGACTACCTAATGAGCAGTTCTTC | CASSSPGLPNEQFF
once | TRBD1 | TRBJ1-6 | TRBV10-3 | TGTGCCATCAGTCCCAGCCGGACAGGCGGTTCACCCCTCCACTTT | CAISPSRTGGSPLHF
NA | TRBD2 | TRBJ2-7 | TRBV4-3 | TGCGCCAGCAGCCAAGCTCCGGGAGGGGACCACTCCTACGAGCAGTACTTC | CASSQAPGGDHSYEQYF
NA | NA | TRBJ1-4 | TRBV7-9 | TGTGCCAGCAGCCCAAGACAGAATGAAAAACTGTTTTTT | CASSPRQNEKLFF
NA | TRBD2 | TRBJ2-1 | TRBV5-1 | TGCGCCAGCAGCTTCCTCGGGGGGAATGAGCAGTTCTTC | CASSFLGGNEQFF
NA | TRBD2 | TRBJ2-3 | TRBV28 | TGTGCCAGCAGTTCCCAAACCCTGGGACTAGCGGGAGCATCTGTTGATACGCAGTATTTT | CASSSQTLGLAGASVDTQYF
NA | NA | TRBJ1-3 | TRBV4-2 | TGTGCCAGCAGCCAAGAGTTGGCCAACTCTGGAAACACCATATATTTT | CASSQELANSGNTIYF
few | NA | TRBJ2-4 | TRBV5-4 | TGTGCCAGCACCTCCGGGGGTACCACGGTAGCCAAAAACATTCAGTACTTC | CASTSGGTTVAKNIQYF